This T cell receptor beta chain was recovered during a study of T cell responses to AZD1222 COVID-19 vaccine. Study observations and caveats: There were mostly white British donors and more females than males, and clonal diversity was possibly underestimated. Baseline testing showed seropositivity in only a handful of AZD1222 recipients. The breadth and depth of Spike-specific TCRs increased once two AZD1222 doses had been given.

Regarding this clone: Its antigen is still unknown.

Here immunoSEQ multiplex PCR was the method, and the copy in TCRdb shows in-frame clones only, minus some. The sample contains about 120,000 clones, around 80% of which appear only once. V gave up 6 bases and J gave up 2 bases; unmatched junction bases: 4. CDR3 length: 14 amino acids. CDR1 is LGHDT, CDR2 YNNKEL, per germline (reference sequence). V and J are TRBV3-1 (or the pseudogene TRBV3-2) and TRBJ1-2, with TRBD1 identical over 9 bases. The specimen was peripheral blood, collected on day 0 of AZD1222 vaccination. The sequence was collected from an adult in good health. CDR3 sequence: CASSTGTGNYGYTF. CDR3 coding DNA: TGTGCCAGCAGTACCGGGACAGGGAACTATGGCTACACCTTC.